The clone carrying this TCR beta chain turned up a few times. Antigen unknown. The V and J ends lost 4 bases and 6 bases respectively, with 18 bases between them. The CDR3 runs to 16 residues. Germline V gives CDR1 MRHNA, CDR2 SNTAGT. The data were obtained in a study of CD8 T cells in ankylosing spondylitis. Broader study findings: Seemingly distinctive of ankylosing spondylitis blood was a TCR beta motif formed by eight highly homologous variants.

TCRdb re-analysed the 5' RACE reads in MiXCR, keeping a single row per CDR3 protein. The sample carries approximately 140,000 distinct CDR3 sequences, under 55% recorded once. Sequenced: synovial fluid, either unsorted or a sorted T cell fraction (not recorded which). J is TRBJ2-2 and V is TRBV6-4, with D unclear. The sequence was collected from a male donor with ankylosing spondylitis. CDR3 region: CASSAQPAATAGELFF. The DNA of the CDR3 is TGTGCCAGCAGTGCTCAGCCCGCGGCGACGGCCGGGGAGCTGTTTTTT.